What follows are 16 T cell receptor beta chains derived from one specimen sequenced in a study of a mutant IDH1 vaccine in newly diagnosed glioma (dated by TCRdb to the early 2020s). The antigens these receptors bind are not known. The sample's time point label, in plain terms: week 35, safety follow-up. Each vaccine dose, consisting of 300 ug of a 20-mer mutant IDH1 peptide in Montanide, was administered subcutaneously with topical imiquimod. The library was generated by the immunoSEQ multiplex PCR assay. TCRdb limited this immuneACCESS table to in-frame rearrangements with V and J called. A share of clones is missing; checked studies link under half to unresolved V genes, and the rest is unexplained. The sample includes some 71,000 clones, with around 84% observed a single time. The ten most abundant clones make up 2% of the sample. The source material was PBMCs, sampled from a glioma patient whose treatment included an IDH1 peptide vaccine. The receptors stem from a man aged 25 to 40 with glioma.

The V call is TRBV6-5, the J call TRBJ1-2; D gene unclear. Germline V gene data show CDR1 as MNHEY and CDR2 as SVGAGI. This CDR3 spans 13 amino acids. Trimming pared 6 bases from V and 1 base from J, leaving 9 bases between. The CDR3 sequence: CASRQQFNYGYTF. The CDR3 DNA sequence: TGTGCCAGCAGACAACAATTTAACTATGGCTACACCTTC.

The CDR3 loop reads CASRLDPLSREQYF. The CDR3 nucleotides read TGCGCCAGCAGGCTAGACCCGTTGTCAAGGGAGCAGTACTTC. This chain uses TRBV5-1 with TRBJ2-7; the D is unclear. The V and J ends lost 5 bases and 7 bases respectively, with 19 bases between them. This CDR3 has 14 residues. Germline CDR1 SGHRS, CDR2 YFSETQ.

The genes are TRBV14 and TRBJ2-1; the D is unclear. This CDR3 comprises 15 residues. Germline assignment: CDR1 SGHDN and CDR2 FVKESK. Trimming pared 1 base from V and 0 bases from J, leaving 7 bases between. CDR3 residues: CASSQGGSSYNEQFF. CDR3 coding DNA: TGTGCCAGCAGCCAAGGCGGCAGCTCCTACAATGAGCAGTTCTTC.

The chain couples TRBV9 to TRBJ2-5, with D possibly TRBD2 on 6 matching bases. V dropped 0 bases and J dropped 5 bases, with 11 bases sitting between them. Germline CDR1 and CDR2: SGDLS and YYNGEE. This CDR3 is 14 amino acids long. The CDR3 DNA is TGTGCCAGCAGCGTAGATGGAGGGTGGGAGACCCAGTACTTC. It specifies CASSVDGGWETQYF.

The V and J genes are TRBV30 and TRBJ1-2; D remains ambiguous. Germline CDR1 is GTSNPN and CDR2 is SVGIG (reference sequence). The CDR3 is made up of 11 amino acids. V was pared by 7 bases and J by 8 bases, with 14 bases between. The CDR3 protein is CASWSGGGYTF. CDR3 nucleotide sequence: TGTGCCTCCTGGAGTGGAGGCGGCTACACCTTC. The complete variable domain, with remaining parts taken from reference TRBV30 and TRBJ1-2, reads SQTIHQWPATLVQPVGSPLSLECTVEGTSNPNLYWYRQAAGRGLQLLFYSVGIGQISSEVPQNLSASRPQDRQFILSSKKLLLSDSGFYLCASWSGGGYTFGSGTRLTVV.

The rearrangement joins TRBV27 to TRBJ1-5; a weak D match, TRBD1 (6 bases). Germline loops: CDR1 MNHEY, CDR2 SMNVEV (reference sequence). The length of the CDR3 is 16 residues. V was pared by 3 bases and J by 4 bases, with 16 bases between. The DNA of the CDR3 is TGTGCCAGCAGTTTTGTCGGAACAGGGTTAAATCAGCCCCAGCATTTT. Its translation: CASSFVGTGLNQPQHF.

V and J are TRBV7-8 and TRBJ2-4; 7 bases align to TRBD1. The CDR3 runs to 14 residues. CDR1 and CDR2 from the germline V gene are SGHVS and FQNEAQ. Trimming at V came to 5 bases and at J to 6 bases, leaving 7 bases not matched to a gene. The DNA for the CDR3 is TGTGCCAGCAGCGGACAGGTGTCAGGAAACATTCAGTACTTC. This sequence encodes CASSGQVSGNIQYF.

Here the CDR3 reads CASSRTRDANGYTF. Here the CDR3 DNA reads TGTGCCAGCAGCCGTACAAGGGACGCAAATGGCTACACCTTC. This chain uses TRBV7-8 with TRBJ1-2, with D perhaps TRBD1 (5 bases). Germline lookup yields CDR1 SGHVS and CDR2 FQNEAQ. This CDR3 spans 14 amino acids. V shed 5 bases and J shed 6 bases, with 16 bases lying between them. Based on the CDR3 plus reference TRBV7-8 and TRBJ1-2, the full variable domain is GAGVSQSPRYKVAKRGQDVALRCDPISGHVSLFWYQQALGQGPEFLTYFQNEAQLDKSGLPSDRFFAERPEGSVSTLKIQRTQQEDSAVYLCASSRTRDANGYTFGSGTRLTVV.

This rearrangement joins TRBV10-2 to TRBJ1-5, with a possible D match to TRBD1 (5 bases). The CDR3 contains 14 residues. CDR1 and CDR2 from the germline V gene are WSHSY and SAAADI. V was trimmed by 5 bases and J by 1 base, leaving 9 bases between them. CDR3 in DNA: TGCGCCAGCAGTCCGACAGAAAGCAATCAGCCCCAGCATTTT. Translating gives CASSPTESNQPQHF.

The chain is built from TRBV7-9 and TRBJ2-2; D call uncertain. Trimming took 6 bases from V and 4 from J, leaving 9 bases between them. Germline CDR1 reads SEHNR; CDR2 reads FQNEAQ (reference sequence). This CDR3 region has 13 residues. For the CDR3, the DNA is TGTGCCAGCAGTAAATTAGGCACCGGGGAGCTGTTTTTT. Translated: CASSKLGTGELFF.

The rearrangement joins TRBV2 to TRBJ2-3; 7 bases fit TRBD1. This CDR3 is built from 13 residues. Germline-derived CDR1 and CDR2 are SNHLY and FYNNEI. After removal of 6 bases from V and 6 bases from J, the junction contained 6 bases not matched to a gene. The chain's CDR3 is CASRDRRTDTQYF. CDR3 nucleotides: TGTGCCAGCAGGGACAGGCGGACGGATACGCAGTATTTT.

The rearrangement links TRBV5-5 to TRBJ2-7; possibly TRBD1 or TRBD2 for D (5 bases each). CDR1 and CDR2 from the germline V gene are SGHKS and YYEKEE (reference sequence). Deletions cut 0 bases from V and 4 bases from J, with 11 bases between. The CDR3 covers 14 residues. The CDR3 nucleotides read TGTGCCAGCAGCTTGGGTGGGGGTCTATACGAGCAGTACTTC. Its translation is CASSLGGGLYEQYF.

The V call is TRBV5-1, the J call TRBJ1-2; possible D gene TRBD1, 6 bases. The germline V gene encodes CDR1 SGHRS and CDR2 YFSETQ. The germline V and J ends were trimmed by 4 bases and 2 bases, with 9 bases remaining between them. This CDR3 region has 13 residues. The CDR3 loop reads CASSPGENYGYTF. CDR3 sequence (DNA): TGCGCCAGCAGCCCAGGGGAGAACTATGGCTACACCTTC.

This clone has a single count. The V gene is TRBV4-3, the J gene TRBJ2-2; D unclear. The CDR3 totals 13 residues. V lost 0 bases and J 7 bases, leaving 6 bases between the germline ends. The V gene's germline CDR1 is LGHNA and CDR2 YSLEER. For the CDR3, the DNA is TGCGCCAGCAGCCAAGATCACGGCGGGGAGCTGTTTTTT. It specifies CASSQDHGGELFF.

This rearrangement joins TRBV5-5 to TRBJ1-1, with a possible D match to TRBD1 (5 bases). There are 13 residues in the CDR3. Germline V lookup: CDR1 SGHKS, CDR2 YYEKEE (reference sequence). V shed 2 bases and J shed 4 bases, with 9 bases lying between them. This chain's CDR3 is CASSLRGGTEAFF. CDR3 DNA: TGTGCCAGCAGCTTAAGGGGTGGCACTGAAGCTTTCTTT. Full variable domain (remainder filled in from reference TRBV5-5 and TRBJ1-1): DAGVTQSPTHLIKTRGQQVTLRCSPISGHKSVSWYQQVLGQGPQFIFQYYEKEERGRGNFPDRFSARQFPNYSSELNVNALLLGDSALYLCASSLRGGTEAFFGQGTRLTVV.

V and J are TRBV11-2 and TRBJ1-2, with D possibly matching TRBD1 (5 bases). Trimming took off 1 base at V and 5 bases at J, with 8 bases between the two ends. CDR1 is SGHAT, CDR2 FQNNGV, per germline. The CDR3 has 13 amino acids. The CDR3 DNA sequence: TGTGCCAGCAGCTTAGGTCAGGGTTATGGCTACACCTTC. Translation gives CASSLGQGYGYTF.